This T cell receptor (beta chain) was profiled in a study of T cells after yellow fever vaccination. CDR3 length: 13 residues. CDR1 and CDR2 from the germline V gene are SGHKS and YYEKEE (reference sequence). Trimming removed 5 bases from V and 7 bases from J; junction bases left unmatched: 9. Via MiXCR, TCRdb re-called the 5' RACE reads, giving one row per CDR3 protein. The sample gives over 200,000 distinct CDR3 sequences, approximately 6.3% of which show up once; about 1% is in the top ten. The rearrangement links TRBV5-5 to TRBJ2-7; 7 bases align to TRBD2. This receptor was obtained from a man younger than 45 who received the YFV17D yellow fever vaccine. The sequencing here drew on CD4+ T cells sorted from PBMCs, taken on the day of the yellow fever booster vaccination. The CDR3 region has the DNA TGTGCCAGCAGGGTAGCGGGCGCCTGGGAGCAGTACTTC. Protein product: CASRVAGAWEQYF.